These T cell receptor beta chains were read from a single sample in a study of T cell repertoires in cytomegalovirus infection. TCRdb passed the reads through MiXCR, listing each CDR3 protein once. The table lists approximately 730,000 distinct CDR3 sequences, around 30% of them singletons. These TCRs are of unknown antigen specificity. The sequenced sample was cultured PBMCs, obtained from culture after CMV antigen stimulation. The receptors shown here come from a human donor in good health (CMV status not recorded). Some clones in this sample may be carry-over from other donors' samples. The CDR3 runs from the conserved cysteine through the conserved F or W. D genes are given only for firm matches. The size field is filled for only some rows; it gives once, few, many or a size class.

D: TRBD2
size: -
J: TRBJ2-3
V: TRBV20-1
CDR3: CSARVWSGLAETYGVTDTQYF
DNA: TGCAGTGCTAGAGTTTGGTCGGGACTAGCGGAAACCTACGGGGTCACAGATACGCAGTATTTT

D: TRBD2
size: -
J: TRBJ2-1
V: TRBV5-1
CDR3: CASSLYSGDQSYNEQFF
DNA: TGCGCCAGCAGCCTATATAGCGGGGACCAAAGCTACAATGAGCAGTTCTTC

D: -
size: -
J: TRBJ2-3
V: TRBV5-4
CDR3: CASQDSSATDTQYF
DNA: TGTGCCAGCCAGGACAGTAGCGCGACAGATACGCAGTATTTT

D: TRBD2
size: -
J: TRBJ2-5
V: TRBV7-2
CDR3: CASSSPGLASTQYF
DNA: TGTGCCAGCAGCTCGCCGGGACTAGCGAGTACCCAGTACTTC

D: TRBD2
size: few
J: TRBJ2-3
V: TRBV7-2
CDR3: CASSSPSGTSGRDDTQYF
DNA: TGTGCCAGCAGCAGCCCTTCCGGGACTAGCGGGAGGGACGATACGCAGTATTTT

D: TRBD1
size: few
J: TRBJ2-1
V: TRBV10-3
CDR3: CAINRGNEQFF
DNA: TGTGCCATTAACAGGGGCAATGAGCAGTTCTTC

D: -
size: few
J: TRBJ2-7
V: TRBV11-2
CDR3: CASSPISRQADYEQYF
DNA: TGTGCCAGCAGCCCCATTTCCCGACAGGCTGACTACGAGCAGTACTTC

D: -
size: -
J: TRBJ2-1
V: TRBV7-2
CDR3: CASSLVPSGWWHEQFF
DNA: TGTGCCAGCAGCTTAGTGCCAAGCGGGTGGTGGCATGAGCAGTTCTTC

D: -
size: -
J: TRBJ1-6
V: TRBV5-4
CDR3: CASSLVGLSPLHF
DNA: TGTGCCAGCAGCTTGGTGGGACTCTCACCCCTCCACTTT

D: -
size: -
J: TRBJ1-6
V: TRBV2
CDR3: CASSEGLGGDSPLHF
DNA: TGTGCCAGCAGTGAAGGTCTGGGGGGGGATTCACCCCTCCACTTT

D: -
size: -
J: TRBJ2-7
V: TRBV6-2/TRBV6-3
CDR3: CASSYSRTYEQYF
DNA: TGTGCCAGCAGTTATAGTCGGACCTACGAGCAGTACTTC

D: -
size: few
J: TRBJ1-5
V: TRBV5-6
CDR3: CASSSQVGQPQHF
DNA: TGTGCCAGCAGCTCGCAGGTCGGACAGCCCCAGCATTTT

D: -
size: -
J: TRBJ2-1
V: TRBV12-5
CDR3: CASGLAPGPKPYNEQFF
DNA: TGTGCTAGTGGTTTGGCGCCGGGACCAAAACCCTACAATGAGCAGTTCTTC

D: -
size: -
J: TRBJ2-5
V: TRBV6-5
CDR3: CASSRDEETQYF
DNA: TGTGCCAGCAGCCGGGACGAAGAGACCCAGTACTTC

D: -
size: -
J: TRBJ2-1
V: TRBV5-6
CDR3: CASSSPDRGKNNEQFF
DNA: TGTGCCAGCAGCTCCCCCGATCGGGGGAAGAACAATGAGCAGTTCTTC

D: -
size: -
J: TRBJ2-7
V: TRBV6-6
CDR3: CASSYGAVSREQYF
DNA: TGTGCCAGCAGTTACGGCGCGGTTTCTAGGGAGCAGTACTTC

D: -
size: few
J: TRBJ2-7
V: TRBV28
CDR3: CASSFGGVKTYEQYF
DNA: TGTGCCAGCAGTTTCGGCGGAGTCAAGACATACGAGCAGTACTTC

D: -
size: many
J: TRBJ2-5
V: TRBV5-1
CDR3: CASSLDPQETQYF
DNA: TGCGCCAGCAGCTTGGATCCCCAAGAGACCCAGTACTTC

D: -
size: -
J: TRBJ1-3
V: TRBV15
CDR3: CATSREYLTSGGNTIYF
DNA: TGTGCCACCAGCAGAGAGTATTTGACAAGCGGTGGAAACACCATATATTTT

D: TRBD1
size: few
J: TRBJ1-1
V: TRBV18
CDR3: CASSSGTDSMNTEAFF
DNA: TGTGCCAGCTCGTCCGGGACAGACTCCATGAACACTGAAGCTTTCTTT

D: TRBD2
size: -
J: TRBJ2-3
V: TRBV20-1
CDR3: CSAAPSGNTDTQYF
DNA: TGCAGTGCTGCCCCAAGCGGGAACACAGATACGCAGTATTTT

D: TRBD1
size: many
J: TRBJ1-5
V: TRBV12-3/TRBV12-4
CDR3: CASSLAETGMNQPQHF
DNA: TGTGCCAGCAGTTTAGCGGAGACAGGGATGAATCAGCCCCAGCATTTT

D: -
size: -
J: TRBJ2-5
V: TRBV6-1
CDR3: CARTTTRGAGETQYF
DNA: TGTGCCCGCACCACCACTCGGGGCGCGGGGGAGACCCAGTACTTC

D: -
size: many
J: TRBJ2-3
V: TRBV7-8
CDR3: CASSKRQSTDTQYF
DNA: TGTGCCAGCAGCAAAAGACAGAGCACAGATACGCAGTATTTT

D: -
size: -
J: TRBJ1-4
V: TRBV12-3/TRBV12-4
CDR3: CASTVQEGGKLFF
DNA: TGTGCCAGCACGGTGCAGGAGGGGGGAAAACTGTTTTTT

D: -
size: -
J: TRBJ2-3
V: TRBV12-3/TRBV12-4
CDR3: CASTMGSATTDTQYF
DNA: TGTGCCAGCACCATGGGCTCGGCAACGACAGATACGCAGTATTTT

D: -
size: -
J: TRBJ1-5
V: TRBV6-2/TRBV6-3
CDR3: CASSQTGYQPQHF
DNA: TGTGCCAGCAGCCAAACAGGGTATCAGCCCCAGCATTTT

D: -
size: many
J: TRBJ2-5
V: TRBV7-8
CDR3: CASSPSRVPKTQYF
DNA: TGTGCCAGCAGCCCCAGTCGGGTTCCCAAGACCCAGTACTTC

D: -
size: few
J: TRBJ1-6
V: TRBV12-3/TRBV12-4
CDR3: CASRRDSPLHF
DNA: TGTGCCAGCAGGAGAGATTCACCCCTCCACTTT

D: -
size: few
J: TRBJ2-3
V: TRBV11-3
CDR3: CASKPRGTRGQYF
DNA: TGTGCCAGCAAGCCGAGGGGGACCCGGGGGCAGTATTTT

D: -
size: few
J: TRBJ2-3
V: TRBV7-9
CDR3: CASSPGLGDTQYF
DNA: TGTGCCAGCAGTCCAGGGTTAGGAGATACGCAGTATTTT

D: -
size: few
J: TRBJ1-4
V: TRBV7-2
CDR3: CASSLVRSTNEKLFF
DNA: TGTGCCAGCAGCTTAGTTCGGTCAACTAATGAAAAACTGTTTTTT

D: TRBD2
size: few
J: TRBJ2-3
V: TRBV4-2
CDR3: CASSLRLAGAVSHTDTQYF
DNA: TGTGCCAGCAGCCTTAGACTAGCGGGGGCGGTCTCTCACACAGATACGCAGTATTTT

D: -
size: -
J: TRBJ2-7
V: TRBV4-3
CDR3: CASSHGTGTYEQYF
DNA: TGCGCCAGCAGCCACGGGACGGGGACCTACGAGCAGTACTTC

D: TRBD1
size: few
J: TRBJ1-1
V: TRBV6-1
CDR3: CASSEQDQGVAFF
DNA: TGTGCCAGCAGTGAGCAGGACCAGGGGGTAGCTTTCTTT

D: -
size: few
J: TRBJ2-1
V: TRBV7-6
CDR3: CASSSRASVGGYNEQFF
DNA: TGTGCCAGCAGCTCGCGAGCCTCTGTCGGGGGATACAATGAGCAGTTCTTC

D: TRBD1
size: -
J: TRBJ1-2
V: TRBV6-1
CDR3: CASSADRGLNGYTF
DNA: TGTGCCAGCAGTGCGGACAGGGGGCTAAATGGCTACACCTTC

D: -
size: -
J: TRBJ2-2
V: TRBV7-2
CDR3: CASSLTTNPPGELFF
DNA: TGTGCCAGCAGTTTAACTACTAACCCGCCCGGGGAGCTGTTTTTT

D: -
size: -
J: TRBJ1-3
V: TRBV7-6
CDR3: CASSDEPGNTIYF
DNA: TGTGCCAGCAGCGATGAACCTGGAAACACCATATATTTT

D: -
size: -
J: TRBJ1-1
V: TRBV12-3/TRBV12-4
CDR3: CASSFTATGFGTFF
DNA: TGTGCCAGCAGTTTCACCGCCACAGGCTTCGGGACTTTCTTT

D: -
size: -
J: TRBJ2-1
V: TRBV12-5
CDR3: CSSGASRRDEQFF
DNA: TGTTCTAGTGGTGCCTCTCGGCGGGATGAGCAGTTCTTC

D: -
size: -
J: TRBJ1-5
V: TRBV20-1
CDR3: CSARRMGGDQPQHF
DNA: TGCAGTGCTAGAAGAATGGGCGGAGATCAGCCCCAGCATTTT

D: -
size: -
J: TRBJ1-6
V: TRBV2
CDR3: CASSLDSLYNSPLHF
DNA: TGTGCCAGCAGTCTGGACAGCCTCTATAATTCACCCCTCCACTTT

D: -
size: many
J: TRBJ2-6
V: TRBV7-9
CDR3: CASSYSANVLTF
DNA: TGTGCCAGCAGCTATTCGGCCAACGTCCTGACTTTC

D: -
size: few
J: TRBJ1-5
V: TRBV18
CDR3: CASSRRTGNQPQHF
DNA: TGTGCCAGCTCACGACGGACAGGCAATCAGCCCCAGCATTTT

D: TRBD1
size: once
J: TRBJ2-1
V: TRBV5-4
CDR3: CASSPMTGTGGYNEQFF
DNA: TGTGCCAGCAGCCCCATGACCGGGACAGGGGGCTACAATGAGCAGTTCTTC

D: -
size: few
J: TRBJ2-3
V: TRBV7-9
CDR3: CASSLGQGLTSTDTQYF
DNA: TGTGCCAGCAGCTTAGGGCAGGGGCTTACTAGCACAGATACGCAGTATTTT

D: -
size: -
J: TRBJ2-1
V: TRBV20-1
CDR3: CSPKGSGEQFF
DNA: TGCAGTCCCAAGGGAAGCGGTGAGCAGTTCTTC